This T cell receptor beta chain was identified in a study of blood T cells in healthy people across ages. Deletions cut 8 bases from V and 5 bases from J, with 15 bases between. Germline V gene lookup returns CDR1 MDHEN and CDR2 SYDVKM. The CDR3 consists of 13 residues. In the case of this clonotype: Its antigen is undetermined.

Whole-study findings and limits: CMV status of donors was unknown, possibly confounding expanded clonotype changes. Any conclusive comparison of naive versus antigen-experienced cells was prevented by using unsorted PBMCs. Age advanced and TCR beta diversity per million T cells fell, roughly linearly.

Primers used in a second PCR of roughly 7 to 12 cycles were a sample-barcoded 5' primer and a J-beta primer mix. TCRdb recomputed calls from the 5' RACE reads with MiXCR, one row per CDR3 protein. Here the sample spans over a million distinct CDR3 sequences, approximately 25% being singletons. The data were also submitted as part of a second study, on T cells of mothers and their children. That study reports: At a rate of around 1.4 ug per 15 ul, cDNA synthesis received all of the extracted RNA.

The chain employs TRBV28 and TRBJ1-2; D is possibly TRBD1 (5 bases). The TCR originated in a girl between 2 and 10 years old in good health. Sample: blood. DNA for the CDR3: TGTGCCAGCGAAGGGGTGTTCGCTTATGGCTACACCTTC. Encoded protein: CASEGVFAYGYTF.